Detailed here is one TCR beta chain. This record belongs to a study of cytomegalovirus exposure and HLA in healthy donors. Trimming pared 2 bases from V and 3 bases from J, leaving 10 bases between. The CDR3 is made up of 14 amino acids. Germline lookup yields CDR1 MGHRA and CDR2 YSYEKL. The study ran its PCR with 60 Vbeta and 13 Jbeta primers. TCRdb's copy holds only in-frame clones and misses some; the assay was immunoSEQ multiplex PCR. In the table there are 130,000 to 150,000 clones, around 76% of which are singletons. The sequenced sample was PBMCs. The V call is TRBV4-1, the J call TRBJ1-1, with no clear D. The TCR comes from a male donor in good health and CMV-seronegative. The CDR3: CASSQTQAYTEAFF. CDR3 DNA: TGCGCCAGCAGCCAAACCCAAGCGTACACTGAAGCTTTCTTT.